This T cell receptor (beta chain) was sequenced during a study of sequential checkpoint blockade in melanoma. Across the study: After both sequences, patients received maintenance nivolumab.

The table came from immunoSEQ multiplex PCR; TCRdb's copy has only in-frame clones and leaves some out. The sample contains approximately 18,000 clones, about 80% of which appear only once. Documented treatment: randomized to nivolumab then ipilimumab (arm A) or the reverse (arm B). V lost 4 bases to trimming and J lost 7 bases, with 11 bases between them. CDR3 length: 12 residues. Per germline, CDR1 MGHRA and CDR2 YSYEKL. This clonotype was obtained from a human donor with melanoma. The sample was CD8+ T cells sorted from blood (inferred from file names), taken from a patient given nivolumab and ipilimumab in sequence. This rearrangement joins TRBV4-1 to TRBJ2-7, with a possible D match to TRBD2 (5 bases). The CDR3 region is CASSLGEGEQYF. CDR3 DNA sequence: TGCGCCAGCAGCCTCGGAGAGGGTGAGCAGTACTTC.